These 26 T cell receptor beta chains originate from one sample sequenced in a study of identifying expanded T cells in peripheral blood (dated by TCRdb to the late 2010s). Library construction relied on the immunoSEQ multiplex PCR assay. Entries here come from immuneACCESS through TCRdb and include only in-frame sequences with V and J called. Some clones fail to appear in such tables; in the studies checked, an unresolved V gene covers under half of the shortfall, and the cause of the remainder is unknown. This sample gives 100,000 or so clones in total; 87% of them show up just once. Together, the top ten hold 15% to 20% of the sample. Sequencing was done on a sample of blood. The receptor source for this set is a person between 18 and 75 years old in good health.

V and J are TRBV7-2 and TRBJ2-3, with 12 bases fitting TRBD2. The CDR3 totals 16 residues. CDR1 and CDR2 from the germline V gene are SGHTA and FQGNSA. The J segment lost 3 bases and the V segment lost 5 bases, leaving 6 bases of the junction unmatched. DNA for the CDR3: TGTGCCAGCAGCCAAGATCTAGCGGGGGGGACAGATACGCAGTATTTT. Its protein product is CASSQDLAGGTDTQYF.

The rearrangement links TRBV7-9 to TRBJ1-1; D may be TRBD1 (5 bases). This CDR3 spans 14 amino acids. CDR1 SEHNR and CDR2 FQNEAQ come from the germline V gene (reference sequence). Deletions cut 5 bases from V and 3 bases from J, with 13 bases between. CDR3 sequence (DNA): TGTGCCAGCAGCCAAACCCTGGGGGACACTGAAGCTTTCTTT. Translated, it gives CASSQTLGDTEAFF.

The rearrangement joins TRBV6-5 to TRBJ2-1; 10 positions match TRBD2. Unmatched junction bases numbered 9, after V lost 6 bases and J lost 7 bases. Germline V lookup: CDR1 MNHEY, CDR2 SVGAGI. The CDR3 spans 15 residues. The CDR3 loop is CASSPSGGEWNEQFF. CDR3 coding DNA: TGTGCCAGCAGCCCAAGCGGGGGGGAGTGGAATGAGCAGTTCTTC.

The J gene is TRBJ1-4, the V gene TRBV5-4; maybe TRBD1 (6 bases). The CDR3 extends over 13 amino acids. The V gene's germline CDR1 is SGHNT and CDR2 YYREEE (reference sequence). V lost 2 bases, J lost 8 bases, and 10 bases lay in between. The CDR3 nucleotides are TGTGCCAGCAGCTTAGGGGGGCGGGAAAAACTGTTTTTT. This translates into CASSLGGREKLFF.

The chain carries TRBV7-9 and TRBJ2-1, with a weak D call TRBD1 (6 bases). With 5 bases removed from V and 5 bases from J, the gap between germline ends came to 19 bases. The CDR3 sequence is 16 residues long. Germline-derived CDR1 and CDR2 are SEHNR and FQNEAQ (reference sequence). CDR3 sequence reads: CASSPPGQGINNEQFF. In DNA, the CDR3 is TGTGCCAGCAGCCCACCCGGGCAGGGGATAAACAATGAGCAGTTCTTC.

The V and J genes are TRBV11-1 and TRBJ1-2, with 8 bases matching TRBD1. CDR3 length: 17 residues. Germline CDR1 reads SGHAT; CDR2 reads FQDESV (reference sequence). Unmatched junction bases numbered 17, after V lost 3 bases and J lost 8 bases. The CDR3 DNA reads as TGTGCCAGCAGCTTCTCTCCGGCAGGGGGCGGTTCTGGCGGCTACACCTTC. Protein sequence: CASSFSPAGGGSGGYTF.

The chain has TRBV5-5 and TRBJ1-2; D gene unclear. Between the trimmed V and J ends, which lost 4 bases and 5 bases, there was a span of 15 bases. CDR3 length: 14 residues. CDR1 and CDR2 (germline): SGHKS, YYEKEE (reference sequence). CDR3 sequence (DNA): TGTGCCAGCAGCCCGTCAATAGGAAATTATGGCTACACCTTC. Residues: CASSPSIGNYGYTF. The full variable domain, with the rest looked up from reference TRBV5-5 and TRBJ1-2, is DAGVTQSPTHLIKTRGQQVTLRCSPISGHKSVSWYQQVLGQGPQFIFQYYEKEERGRGNFPDRFSARQFPNYSSELNVNALLLGDSALYLCASSPSIGNYGYTFGSGTRLTVV.

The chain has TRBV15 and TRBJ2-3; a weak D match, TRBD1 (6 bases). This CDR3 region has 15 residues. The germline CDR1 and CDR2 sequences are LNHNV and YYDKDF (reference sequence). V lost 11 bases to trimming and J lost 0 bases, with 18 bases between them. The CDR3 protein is CAAGKTGSSTDTQYF. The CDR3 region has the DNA TGTGCCGCGGGTAAAACAGGGAGTAGCACAGATACGCAGTATTTT.

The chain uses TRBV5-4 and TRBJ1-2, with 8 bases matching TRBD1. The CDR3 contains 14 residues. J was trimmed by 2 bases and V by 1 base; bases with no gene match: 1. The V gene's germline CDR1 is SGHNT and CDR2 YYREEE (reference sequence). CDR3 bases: TGTGCCAGCAGCTTGCAGGGGGCGAACTATGGCTACACCTTC. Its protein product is CASSLQGANYGYTF. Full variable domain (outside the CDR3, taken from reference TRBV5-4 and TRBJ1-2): ETGVTQSPTHLIKTRGQQVTLRCSSQSGHNTVSWYQQALGQGPQFIFQYYREEENGRGNFPPRFSGLQFPNYSSELNVNALELDDSALYLCASSLQGANYGYTFGSGTRLTVV.

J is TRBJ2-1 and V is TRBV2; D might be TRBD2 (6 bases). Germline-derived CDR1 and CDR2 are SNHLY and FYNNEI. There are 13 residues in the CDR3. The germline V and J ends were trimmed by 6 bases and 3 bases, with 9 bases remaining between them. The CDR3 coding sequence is TGTGCCAGCAGGCGGGGACTCTACAATGAGCAGTTCTTC. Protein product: CASRRGLYNEQFF.

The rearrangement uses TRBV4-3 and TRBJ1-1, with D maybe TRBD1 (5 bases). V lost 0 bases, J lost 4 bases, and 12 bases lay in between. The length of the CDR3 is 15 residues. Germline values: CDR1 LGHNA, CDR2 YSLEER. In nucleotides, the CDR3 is TGCGCCAGCAGCCAAGAATTTCGGGGGGGCACTGAAGCTTTCTTT. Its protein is CASSQEFRGGTEAFF.

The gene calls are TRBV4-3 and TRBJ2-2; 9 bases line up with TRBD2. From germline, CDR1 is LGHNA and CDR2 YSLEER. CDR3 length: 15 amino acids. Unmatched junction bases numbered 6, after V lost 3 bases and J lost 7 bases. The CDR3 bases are TGCGCCAGCAGCCAGAATAGCGGGGGCGGCGGGGAGCTGTTTTTT. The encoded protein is CASSQNSGGGGELFF.

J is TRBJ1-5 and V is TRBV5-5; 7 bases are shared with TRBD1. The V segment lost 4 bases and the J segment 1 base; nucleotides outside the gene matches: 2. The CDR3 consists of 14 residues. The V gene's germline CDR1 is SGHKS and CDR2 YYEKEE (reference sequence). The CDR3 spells CASSPGGSNQPQHF. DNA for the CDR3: TGTGCCAGCAGCCCAGGGGGGAGCAATCAGCCCCAGCATTTT.

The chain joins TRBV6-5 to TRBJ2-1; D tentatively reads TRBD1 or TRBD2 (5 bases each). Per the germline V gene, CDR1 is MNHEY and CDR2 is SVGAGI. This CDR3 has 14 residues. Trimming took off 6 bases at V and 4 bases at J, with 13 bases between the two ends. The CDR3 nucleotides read TGTGCCAGCAGCCCCCCCGGGGCTTACAATGAGCAGTTCTTC. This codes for CASSPPGAYNEQFF.

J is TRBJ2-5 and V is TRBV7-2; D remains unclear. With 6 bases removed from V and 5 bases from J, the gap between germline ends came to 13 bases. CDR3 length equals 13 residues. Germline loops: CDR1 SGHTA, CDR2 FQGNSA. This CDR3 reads CASSSGIKETQYF. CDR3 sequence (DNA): TGTGCCAGCAGTTCGGGTATCAAGGAGACCCAGTACTTC. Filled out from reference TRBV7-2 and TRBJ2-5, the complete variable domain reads GAGVSQSPSNKVTEKGKDVELRCDPISGHTALYWYRQSLGQGLEFLIYFQGNSAPDKSGLPSDRFSAERTGGSVSTLTIQRTQQEDSAVYLCASSSGIKETQYFGPGTRLLVL.

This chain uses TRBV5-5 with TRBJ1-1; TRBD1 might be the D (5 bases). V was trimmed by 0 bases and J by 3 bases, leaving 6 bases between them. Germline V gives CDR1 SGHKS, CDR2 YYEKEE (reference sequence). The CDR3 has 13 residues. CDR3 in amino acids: CASSLDRHTEAFF. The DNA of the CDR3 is TGTGCCAGCAGCTTGGACAGGCACACTGAAGCTTTCTTT.

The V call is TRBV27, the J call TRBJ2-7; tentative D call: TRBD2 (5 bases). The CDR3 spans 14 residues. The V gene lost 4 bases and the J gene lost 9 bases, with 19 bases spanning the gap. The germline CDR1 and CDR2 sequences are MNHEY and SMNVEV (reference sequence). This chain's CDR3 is CASSSPVSTSVQYF. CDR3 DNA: TGTGCCAGCAGTTCCCCGGTTTCCACTAGTGTGCAGTACTTC.

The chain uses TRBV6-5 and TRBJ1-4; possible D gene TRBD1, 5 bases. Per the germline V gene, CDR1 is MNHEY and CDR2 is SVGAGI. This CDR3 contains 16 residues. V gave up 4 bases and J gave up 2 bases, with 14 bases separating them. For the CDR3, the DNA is TGTGCCAGCAGTTCGTCTCAGGGATCCACTAATGAAAAACTGTTTTTT. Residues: CASSSSQGSTNEKLFF.

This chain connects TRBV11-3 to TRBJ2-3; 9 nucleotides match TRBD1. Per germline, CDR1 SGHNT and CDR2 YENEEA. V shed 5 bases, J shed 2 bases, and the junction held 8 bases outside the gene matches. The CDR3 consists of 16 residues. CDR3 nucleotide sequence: TGTGCCAGCAGCGTGGGGGACAGGGTGGCCACAGATACGCAGTATTTT. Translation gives CASSVGDRVATDTQYF.

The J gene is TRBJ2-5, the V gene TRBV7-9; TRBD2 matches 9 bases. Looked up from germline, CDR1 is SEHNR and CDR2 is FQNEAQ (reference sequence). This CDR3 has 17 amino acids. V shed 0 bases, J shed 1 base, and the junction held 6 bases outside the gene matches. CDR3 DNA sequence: TGTGCCAGCAGCTTAGCGGGGGCTAGCGGGGCCCAAGAGACCCAGTACTTC. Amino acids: CASSLAGASGAQETQYF. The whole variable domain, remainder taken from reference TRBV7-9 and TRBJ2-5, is DTGVSQNPRHKITKRGQNVTFRCDPISEHNRLYWYRQTLGQGPEFLTYFQNEAQLEKSRLLSDRFSAERPKGSFSTLEIQRTEQGDSAMYLCASSLAGASGAQETQYFGPGTRLLVL.

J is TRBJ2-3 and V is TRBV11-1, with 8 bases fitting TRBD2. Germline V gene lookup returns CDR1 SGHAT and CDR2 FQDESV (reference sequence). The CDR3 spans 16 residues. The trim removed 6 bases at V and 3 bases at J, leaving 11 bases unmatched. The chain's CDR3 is CASSPGTGGRTDTQYF. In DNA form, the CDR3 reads TGTGCCAGCAGTCCGGGGACGGGGGGGCGAACAGATACGCAGTATTTT.

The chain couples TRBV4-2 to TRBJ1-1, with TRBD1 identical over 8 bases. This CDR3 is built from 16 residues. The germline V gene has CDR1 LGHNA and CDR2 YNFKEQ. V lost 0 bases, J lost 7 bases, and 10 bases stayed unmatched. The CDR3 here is CASSQDLRTGPFEAFF. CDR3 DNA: TGTGCCAGCAGCCAAGATCTTCGGACAGGGCCTTTTGAAGCTTTCTTT.

The CDR3 nucleotides read TGTGCCAGCAGCCCTAGTGCCCCGGCTACTGAAGCTTTCTTT. Translation gives CASSPSAPATEAFF. The chain joins TRBV5-4 to TRBJ1-1; unclear D gene. This CDR3 comprises 14 residues. Trimming left V 4 bases short and J 5 bases short, with 15 bases between. In germline, CDR1 is SGHNT, CDR2 YYREEE (reference sequence).

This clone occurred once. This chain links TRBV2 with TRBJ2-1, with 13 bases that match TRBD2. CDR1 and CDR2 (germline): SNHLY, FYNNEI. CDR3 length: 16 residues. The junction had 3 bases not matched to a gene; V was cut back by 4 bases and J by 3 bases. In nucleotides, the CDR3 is TGTGCCAGCAGTGTAGGGACTAGCGGGGACTACAATGAGCAGTTCTTC. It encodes CASSVGTSGDYNEQFF.

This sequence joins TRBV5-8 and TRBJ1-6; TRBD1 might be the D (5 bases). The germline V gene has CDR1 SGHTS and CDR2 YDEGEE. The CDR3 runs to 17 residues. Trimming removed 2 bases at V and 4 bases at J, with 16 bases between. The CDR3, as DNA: TGTGCCAGCAGCTTCTTTCTTAGGGGCAGTTATAATTCACCCCTCCACTTT. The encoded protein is CASSFFLRGSYNSPLHF.

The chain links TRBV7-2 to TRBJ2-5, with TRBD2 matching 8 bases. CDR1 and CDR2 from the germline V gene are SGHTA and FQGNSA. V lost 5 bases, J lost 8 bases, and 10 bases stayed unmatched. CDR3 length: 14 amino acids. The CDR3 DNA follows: TGTGCCAGCAGCCCCGAGGTAGCGGGGAGAACCCAGTACTTC. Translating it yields CASSPEVAGRTQYF.